This is a list of T cell receptor beta chains from one sample in a study of Ad26.COV2.S vaccination and SARS-CoV-2 variants. Measured with immunoSEQ multiplex PCR; TCRdb has only the in-frame clones, and not every one. The table lists almost 400,000 clones, about 91% of them singletons, with 1.9% in the top ten. The source was peripheral blood, collected in a trial of Ad26.COV2.S vaccine versus placebo. These receptors were taken from a person aged 18 to 65 who received the Ad26.COV2.S COVID-19 vaccine or a placebo. Both conserved end residues are part of each CDR3. Each record gives: CDR3 DNA, CDR3 protein, J gene, clone size, D gene, V gene. D genes are given only for firm matches. Clone size, where shown, is once, few, many, or a class for clones that have expanded.

CDR3nt: TGTGCCAGCAGTTTTCTCCTGGGACAGGGGGCGGGTGAGCAGTACTTC; CDR3aa: CASSFLLGQGAGEQYF; j_gene: TRBJ2-7; abundance: NA; d_gene: TRBD1; v_gene: TRBV27
CDR3nt: TGTGCCAGCAGTTCATCAGCAAGCTCCTACAATGAGCAGTTCTTC; CDR3aa: CASSSSASSYNEQFF; j_gene: TRBJ2-1; abundance: NA; d_gene: NA; v_gene: TRBV27
CDR3nt: TGCGCCAGCAGCCAAGCGCTCAGGTCCTACGAGCAGTACTTC; CDR3aa: CASSQALRSYEQYF; j_gene: TRBJ2-7; abundance: few; d_gene: NA; v_gene: TRBV4-1
CDR3nt: TGTGCCAGCAGCGTAGAACCCGGAAGTCTAGGCACTGAAGCTTTCTTT; CDR3aa: CASSVEPGSLGTEAFF; j_gene: TRBJ1-1; abundance: NA; d_gene: NA; v_gene: TRBV9
CDR3nt: TGTGCCAGCTCACCTTCGAGGACTCAAGAGACCCAGTACTTC; CDR3aa: CASSPSRTQETQYF; j_gene: TRBJ2-5; abundance: NA; d_gene: NA; v_gene: TRBV18
CDR3nt: TGTGCCAGTAGTATTAAGCGGGGGAGCAACACCGGGGAGCTGTTTTTT; CDR3aa: CASSIKRGSNTGELFF; j_gene: TRBJ2-2; abundance: NA; d_gene: TRBD2; v_gene: TRBV19
CDR3nt: TGTGCCAGCAGCACAAACATTATAGCGGGAGTCCCCTACAATGAGCAGTTCTTC; CDR3aa: CASSTNIIAGVPYNEQFF; j_gene: TRBJ2-1; abundance: NA; d_gene: TRBD2; v_gene: TRBV27
CDR3nt: TGTGCCAGCAGCTTCCAGACCTACGAGCAGTACTTC; CDR3aa: CASSFQTYEQYF; j_gene: TRBJ2-7; abundance: NA; d_gene: NA; v_gene: TRBV5-6
CDR3nt: TGTGCCAGCAGCTTATCACACCTTAGCCACCCCCGAGATACGCAGTATTTT; CDR3aa: CASSLSHLSHPRDTQYF; j_gene: TRBJ2-3; abundance: NA; d_gene: NA; v_gene: TRBV13
CDR3nt: TGCGCCAGCAGTTCCGGGACACTGCTTTCGAACACTGAAGCTTTCTTT; CDR3aa: CASSSGTLLSNTEAFF; j_gene: TRBJ1-1; abundance: NA; d_gene: NA; v_gene: TRBV5-1
CDR3nt: TGTGCCAGCAGCTCACTCCATGACGGGACCAAACGGGGATCGGCGTACTTC; CDR3aa: CASSSLHDGTKRGSAYF; j_gene: TRBJ2-7; abundance: NA; d_gene: NA; v_gene: TRBV7-2
CDR3nt: TGTGCCAGCAGTGAAGCGACAGGGTCTGGGGCCAACGTCCTGACTTTC; CDR3aa: CASSEATGSGANVLTF; j_gene: TRBJ2-6; abundance: NA; d_gene: TRBD1; v_gene: TRBV2
CDR3nt: TGTGCCAGCAGCGTAGAGTCAGGGCGTGGCGAGCAGTACTTC; CDR3aa: CASSVESGRGEQYF; j_gene: TRBJ2-7; abundance: NA; d_gene: NA; v_gene: TRBV9
CDR3nt: TGTGCCAGCAGGTCGAGCGGGAGCATCAATGAGCAGTTCTTC; CDR3aa: CASRSSGSINEQFF; j_gene: TRBJ2-1; abundance: NA; d_gene: TRBD2; v_gene: TRBV7-3
CDR3nt: TGTGCCAGCAGCGTAGGGGTTGGATGGACTAGCGGGTTATACAATGAGCAGTTCTTC; CDR3aa: CASSVGVGWTSGLYNEQFF; j_gene: TRBJ2-1; abundance: NA; d_gene: TRBD2; v_gene: TRBV9
CDR3nt: TGCGCCAGCAGCCAAGACTCGAGGAACACTGAAGCTTTCTTT; CDR3aa: CASSQDSRNTEAFF; j_gene: TRBJ1-1; abundance: NA; d_gene: NA; v_gene: TRBV4-1
CDR3nt: TGCGCCAGCACTACACCCGTGGGCTCCGGGAGGCAAAACACCATATATTTT; CDR3aa: CASTTPVGSGRQNTIYF; j_gene: TRBJ1-3; abundance: once; d_gene: NA; v_gene: TRBV5-1
CDR3nt: TGTGTCAGTAGTAAAAGGGCCCAGGGATTCAACAATGAGCAGTTCTTC; CDR3aa: CVSSKRAQGFNNEQFF; j_gene: TRBJ2-1; abundance: NA; d_gene: NA; v_gene: TRBV19
CDR3nt: TGTGCCAGCAGTTCGTGGGCGAACACCGGGGAGCTGTTTTTT; CDR3aa: CASSSWANTGELFF; j_gene: TRBJ2-2; abundance: NA; d_gene: NA; v_gene: TRBV27
CDR3nt: TGTGCCAGCAGCCAAGGTCTCCTAGCGGGAGCCGGGGAGACCCAGTACTTC; CDR3aa: CASSQGLLAGAGETQYF; j_gene: TRBJ2-5; abundance: once; d_gene: TRBD2; v_gene: TRBV3-1/TRBV3-2
CDR3nt: TGTGCCAGCAGTTTATGGGGACTAGCGGACTACAATGAGCAGTTCTTC; CDR3aa: CASSLWGLADYNEQFF; j_gene: TRBJ2-1; abundance: NA; d_gene: TRBD2; v_gene: TRBV28
CDR3nt: TGTGCCAGTAGTACACTAAAACAGGGGGCTGGCAAAAACATTCAGTACTTC; CDR3aa: CASSTLKQGAGKNIQYF; j_gene: TRBJ2-4; abundance: NA; d_gene: TRBD1; v_gene: TRBV19
CDR3nt: TGTGCCAGCAGCTCCTCCCCGGACAGATCCGGGGAGCTGTTTTTT; CDR3aa: CASSSSPDRSGELFF; j_gene: TRBJ2-2; abundance: NA; d_gene: NA; v_gene: TRBV6-2/TRBV6-3
CDR3nt: TGTGCCAGCAGGGACTCGAGCTCCTACGAGCAGTACTTC; CDR3aa: CASRDSSSYEQYF; j_gene: TRBJ2-7; abundance: NA; d_gene: NA; v_gene: TRBV27
CDR3nt: TGTGCCAGCAGCTTGGCCGGTGACCGTGAAAAACTGTTTTTT; CDR3aa: CASSLAGDREKLFF; j_gene: TRBJ1-4; abundance: NA; d_gene: NA; v_gene: TRBV7-9
CDR3nt: TGTGCCATCCGGGACCAGCTCAACTATGGCTACACCTTC; CDR3aa: CAIRDQLNYGYTF; j_gene: TRBJ1-2; abundance: NA; d_gene: NA; v_gene: TRBV28
CDR3nt: TGTGCCAGCAGTTACCCTTTTGTATGGGCGGGAAACACCGGGGAGCTGTTTTTT; CDR3aa: CASSYPFVWAGNTGELFF; j_gene: TRBJ2-2; abundance: NA; d_gene: NA; v_gene: TRBV6-2/TRBV6-3
CDR3nt: TGTGCCAGCAGCCCCTGGCTCAATGAGCAGTTCTTC; CDR3aa: CASSPWLNEQFF; j_gene: TRBJ2-1; abundance: NA; d_gene: NA; v_gene: TRBV12-3/TRBV12-4
CDR3nt: TGTGCCAGCAGTTACTCGGCAGAATATGGCTACACCTTC; CDR3aa: CASSYSAEYGYTF; j_gene: TRBJ1-2; abundance: NA; d_gene: NA; v_gene: TRBV6-5
CDR3nt: TGCAGCGTCCTTAGCCATGAAGCTTTCTTT; CDR3aa: CSVLSHEAFF; j_gene: TRBJ1-1; abundance: NA; d_gene: NA; v_gene: TRBV29-1
CDR3nt: TGTGCCAGCAACCCGGGACAGGGGGTGGACACCTTC; CDR3aa: CASNPGQGVDTF; j_gene: TRBJ1-2; abundance: once; d_gene: TRBD1; v_gene: TRBV5-5
CDR3nt: TGTGCCAGCAGCGTAGGATCTAGATACAATGAGCAGTTCTTC; CDR3aa: CASSVGSRYNEQFF; j_gene: TRBJ2-1; abundance: few; d_gene: NA; v_gene: TRBV9